The T cell receptor beta chain under discussion was sequenced for a study of beta chain features in type 1 diabetes. Study observations and caveats: Shorter templates might be favored by PCR, and equally so in patients and in controls. In all four CD4+ subsets, TCRB CDR3 length was significantly, moderately reduced in type 1 diabetes. A cDNA-based sequencing approach could over-represent cells with high TCR expression.

Every participating donor gave one draw, a heparinised blood sample averaging around 100 mL. Isolation of CD4+ naive, central memory, regulatory and stem cell-like memory cells was achieved by sorting via CD45RO/CCR7/CD25/CD127/CD95/CD27. This clone has only a few counts. Its target is not known. V trimming: 3 bases; J trimming: 3 bases; junction bases outside the gene matches: 7. The germline CDR1 and CDR2 sequences are SGDLS and YYNGEE. The CDR3 runs 15 residues. Expressed TCRB transcripts were sequenced because the entire RNA isolate underwent reverse transcription. Only in-frame clones appear in the TCRdb table, and some are missing; sequencing was by immunoSEQ multiplex PCR. Counted here are 250,000 to 300,000 clones, roughly an eighth occurring once; the ten biggest clones make up roughly 0.018%.

J is TRBJ2-5 and V is TRBV9; 8 nucleotides align to TRBD2. Specimen: naive CD4+ T cells from blood. The origin of this receptor is a man aged 30 to 45 with type 1 diabetes. CDR3 amino acids: CASSASGTREETQYF. CDR3 sequence (DNA): TGTGCCAGCAGCGCCTCCGGGACTAGAGAAGAGACCCAGTACTTC.